This TCR beta chain came from a study of cytomegalovirus exposure and HLA in healthy donors. Turning to the study itself: Later, an analysis reported that the 95 to 150 validation repertoires had used the same platform as the approximately 720 first-cohort repertoires.

Regarding the study as a whole: The study recorded over 150 TCR beta chains that were cytomegalovirus-associated. A few CMV-associated chains were confirmed in vitro to be specific for CMV antigens.

The assay was immunoSEQ multiplex PCR, and TCRdb's table has in-frame clones only and misses some. The sample shows about 44,000 clones, 93% of them seen only once. Trimming pared 3 bases from V and 4 bases from J, leaving 9 bases between. The CDR3 consists of 13 residues. The germline CDR1 and CDR2 sequences are KGHSH and LQKENI. Separate from the approximately 670-subject first cohort was the approximately 130-subject validation cohort, to which the donors belonged. Note on this clone: Antigen: not known.

The specimen was PBMCs. The chain couples TRBV18 to TRBJ2-5, with D perhaps TRBD1 (6 bases). This TCR came from a woman aged 18-35 years in good health and CMV-seronegative. The CDR3 DNA sequence: TGTGCCAGCTCACCCCAGGACAGAGAGACCCAGTACTTC. It yields the protein CASSPQDRETQYF.